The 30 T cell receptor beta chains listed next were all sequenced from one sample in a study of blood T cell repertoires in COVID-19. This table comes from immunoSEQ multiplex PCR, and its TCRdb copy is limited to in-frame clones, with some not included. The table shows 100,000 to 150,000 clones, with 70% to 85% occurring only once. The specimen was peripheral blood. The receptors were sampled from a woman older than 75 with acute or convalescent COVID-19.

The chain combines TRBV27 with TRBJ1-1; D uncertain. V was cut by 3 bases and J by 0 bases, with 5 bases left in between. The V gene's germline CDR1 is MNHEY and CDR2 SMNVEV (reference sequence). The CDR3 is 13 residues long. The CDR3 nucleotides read TGTGCCAGCAGTTTCGGTATGAACACTGAAGCTTTCTTT. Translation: CASSFGMNTEAFF.

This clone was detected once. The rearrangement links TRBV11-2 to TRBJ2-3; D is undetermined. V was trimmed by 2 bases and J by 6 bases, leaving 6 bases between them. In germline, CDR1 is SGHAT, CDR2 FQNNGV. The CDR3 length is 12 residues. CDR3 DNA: TGTGCCAGCAGCTTAATCGGGGATACGCAGTATTTT. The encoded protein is CASSLIGDTQYF.

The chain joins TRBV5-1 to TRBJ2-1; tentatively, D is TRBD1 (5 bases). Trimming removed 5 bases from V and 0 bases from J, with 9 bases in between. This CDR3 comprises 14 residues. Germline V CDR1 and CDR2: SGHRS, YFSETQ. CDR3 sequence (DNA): TGCGCCAGCAGAACGGACAACTCCTACAATGAGCAGTTCTTC. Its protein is CASRTDNSYNEQFF.

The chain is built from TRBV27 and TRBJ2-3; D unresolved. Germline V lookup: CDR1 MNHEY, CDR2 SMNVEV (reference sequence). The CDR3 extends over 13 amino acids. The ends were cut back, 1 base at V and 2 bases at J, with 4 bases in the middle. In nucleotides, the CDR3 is TGTGCCAGCAGTTTATGGGCCACAGATACGCAGTATTTT. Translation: CASSLWATDTQYF.

CDR3 in DNA: TGCGCCAGCAGTCCCGGGTCAGCTAACTATGGCTACACCTTC. This gives the protein CASSPGSANYGYTF. This chain uses TRBV4-3 with TRBJ1-2; D is uncertain. Germline loops: CDR1 LGHNA, CDR2 YSLEER. There are 14 residues in the CDR3. V lost 6 bases to trimming and J lost 0 bases, with 11 bases between them.

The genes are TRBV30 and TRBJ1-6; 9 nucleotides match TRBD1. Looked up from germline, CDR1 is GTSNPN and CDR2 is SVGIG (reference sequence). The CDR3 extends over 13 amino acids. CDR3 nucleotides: TGTGCGGGGGGGGACAGGGCGGATTCACCCCTCCACTTT. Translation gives CAGGDRADSPLHF.

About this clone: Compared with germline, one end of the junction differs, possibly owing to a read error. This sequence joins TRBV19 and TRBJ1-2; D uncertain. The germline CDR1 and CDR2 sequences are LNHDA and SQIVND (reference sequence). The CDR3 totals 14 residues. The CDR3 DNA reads TGTGCCAGTAGTATAGATTACAGTGTATCCGGGAGTGCCTTC. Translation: CASSIDYSVSGSAF.

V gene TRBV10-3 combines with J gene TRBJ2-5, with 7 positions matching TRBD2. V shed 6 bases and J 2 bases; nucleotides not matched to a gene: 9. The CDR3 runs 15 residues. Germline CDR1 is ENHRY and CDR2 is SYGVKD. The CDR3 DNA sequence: TGTGCCATCAGCAAAGGGACTACCCCACAAGAGACCCAGTACTTC. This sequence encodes CAISKGTTPQETQYF.

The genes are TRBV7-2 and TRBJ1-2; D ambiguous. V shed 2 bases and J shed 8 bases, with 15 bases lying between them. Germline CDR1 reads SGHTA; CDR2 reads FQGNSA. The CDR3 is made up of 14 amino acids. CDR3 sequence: CASSLSGDVGGYTF. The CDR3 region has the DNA TGTGCCAGCAGCTTATCCGGGGATGTAGGCGGCTACACCTTC.

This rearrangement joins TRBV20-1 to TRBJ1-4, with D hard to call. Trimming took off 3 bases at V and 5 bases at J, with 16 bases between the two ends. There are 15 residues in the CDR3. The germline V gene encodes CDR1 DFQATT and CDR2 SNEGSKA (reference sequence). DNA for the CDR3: TGCAGTGCTAGTCCACGACTAACGGGAAATGAAAAACTGTTTTTT. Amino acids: CSASPRLTGNEKLFF.

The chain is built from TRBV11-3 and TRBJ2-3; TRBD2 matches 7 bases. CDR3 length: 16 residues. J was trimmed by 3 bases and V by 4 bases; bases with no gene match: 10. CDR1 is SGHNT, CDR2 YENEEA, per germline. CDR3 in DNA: TGTGCCAGCAGCTCCAGAGCGGGATCTGGGACAGATACGCAGTATTTT. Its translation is CASSSRAGSGTDTQYF.

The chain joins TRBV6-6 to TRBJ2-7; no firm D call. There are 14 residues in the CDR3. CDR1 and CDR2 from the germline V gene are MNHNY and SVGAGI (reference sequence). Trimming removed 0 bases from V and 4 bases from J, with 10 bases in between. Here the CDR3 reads CASSYSALEYEQYF. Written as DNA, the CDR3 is TGTGCCAGCAGTTACTCTGCTCTAGAATACGAGCAGTACTTC.

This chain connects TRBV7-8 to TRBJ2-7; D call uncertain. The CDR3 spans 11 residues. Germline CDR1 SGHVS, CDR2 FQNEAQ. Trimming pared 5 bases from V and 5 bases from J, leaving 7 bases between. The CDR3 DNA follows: TGTGCCAGCAGCCCCTCTCACGAGCAGTACTTC. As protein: CASSPSHEQYF.

The CDR3 reads CASSVRRGGREQFF. In nucleotides, the CDR3 is TGCGCCAGCAGTGTGCGGCGGGGGGGCCGTGAGCAGTTCTTC. The chain couples TRBV10-1 to TRBJ2-1; 9 nucleotides line up with TRBD2. This CDR3 comprises 14 residues. The J segment lost 9 bases and the V segment lost 4 bases, leaving 7 bases of the junction unmatched. Germline CDR1 reads WNHNN; CDR2 reads SYGVQD (reference sequence).

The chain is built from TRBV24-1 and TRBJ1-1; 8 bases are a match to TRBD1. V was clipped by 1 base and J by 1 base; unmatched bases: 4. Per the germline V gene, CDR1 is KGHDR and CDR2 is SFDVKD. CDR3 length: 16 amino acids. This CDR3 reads CATSDLDRGSNTEAFF. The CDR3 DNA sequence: TGTGCCACCAGTGATTTAGACAGGGGCTCGAACACTGAAGCTTTCTTT.

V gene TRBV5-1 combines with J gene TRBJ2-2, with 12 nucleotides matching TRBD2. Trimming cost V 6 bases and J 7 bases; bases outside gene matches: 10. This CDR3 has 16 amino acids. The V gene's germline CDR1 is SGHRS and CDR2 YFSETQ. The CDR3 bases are TGCGCCAGCAACCTTCTAGCGGGAGGGCTTGGCGGGGAGCTGTTTTTT. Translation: CASNLLAGGLGGELFF.

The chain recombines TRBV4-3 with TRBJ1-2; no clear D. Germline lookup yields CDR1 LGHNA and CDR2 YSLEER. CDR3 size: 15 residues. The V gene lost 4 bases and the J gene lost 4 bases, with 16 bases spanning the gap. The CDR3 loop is CASSRQRTDFYGYTF. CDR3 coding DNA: TGCGCCAGCAGCCGTCAAAGGACGGACTTCTATGGCTACACCTTC.

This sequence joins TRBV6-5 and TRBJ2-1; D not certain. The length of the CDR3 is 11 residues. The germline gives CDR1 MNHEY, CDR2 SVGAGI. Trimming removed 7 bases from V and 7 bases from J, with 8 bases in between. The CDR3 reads CASTAGNEQFF. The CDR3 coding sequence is TGTGCCAGCACAGCCGGGAATGAGCAGTTCTTC.

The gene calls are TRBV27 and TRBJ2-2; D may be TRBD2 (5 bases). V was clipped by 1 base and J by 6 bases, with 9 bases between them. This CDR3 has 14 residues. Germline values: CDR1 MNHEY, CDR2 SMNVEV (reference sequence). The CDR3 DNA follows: TGTGCCAGCAGTTTATATCGGGGTGCCGGGGAGCTGTTTTTT. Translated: CASSLYRGAGELFF.

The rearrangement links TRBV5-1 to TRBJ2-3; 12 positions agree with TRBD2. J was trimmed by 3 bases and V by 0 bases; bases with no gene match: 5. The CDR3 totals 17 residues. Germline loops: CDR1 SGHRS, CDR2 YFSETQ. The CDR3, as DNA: TGCGCCAGCAGCTTGGCTAGCGGGGGGGCCCCGACAGATACGCAGTATTTT. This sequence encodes CASSLASGGAPTDTQYF. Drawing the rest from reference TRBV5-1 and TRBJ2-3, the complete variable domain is KAGVTQTPRYLIKTRGQQVTLSCSPISGHRSVSWYQQTPGQGLQFLFEYFSETQRNKGNFPGRFSGRQFSNSRSEMNVSTLELGDSALYLCASSLASGGAPTDTQYFGPGTRLTVL.

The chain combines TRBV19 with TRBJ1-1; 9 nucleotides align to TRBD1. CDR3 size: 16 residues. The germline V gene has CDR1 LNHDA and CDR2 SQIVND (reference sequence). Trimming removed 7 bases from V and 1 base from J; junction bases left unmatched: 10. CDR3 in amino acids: CASTSTWDRANTEAFF. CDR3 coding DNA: TGTGCCAGTACCTCGACCTGGGACAGGGCGAACACTGAAGCTTTCTTT.

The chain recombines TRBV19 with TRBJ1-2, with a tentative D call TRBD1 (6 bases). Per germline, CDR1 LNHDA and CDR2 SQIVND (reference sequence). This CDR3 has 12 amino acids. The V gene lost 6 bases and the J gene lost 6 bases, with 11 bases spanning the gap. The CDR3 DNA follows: TGTGCCAGTAGGACACAGGGCCATGGCTACACCTTC. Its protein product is CASRTQGHGYTF.

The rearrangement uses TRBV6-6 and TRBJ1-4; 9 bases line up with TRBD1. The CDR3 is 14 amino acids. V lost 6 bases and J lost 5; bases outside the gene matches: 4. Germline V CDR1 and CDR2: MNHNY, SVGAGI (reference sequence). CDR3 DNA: TGTGCCAGCAGCTCCGACAGGGGGAATGAAAAACTGTTTTTT. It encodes CASSSDRGNEKLFF.

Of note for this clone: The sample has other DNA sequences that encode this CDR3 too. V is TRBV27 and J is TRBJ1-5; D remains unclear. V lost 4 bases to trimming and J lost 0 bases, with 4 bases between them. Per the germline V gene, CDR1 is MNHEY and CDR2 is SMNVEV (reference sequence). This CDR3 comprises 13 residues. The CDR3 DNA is TGTGCCAGCAGTTCGTATAGCAATCAGCCCCAGCATTTT. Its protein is CASSSYSNQPQHF.

This chain's CDR3 is CAISWDRGTEAFF. The CDR3 nucleotides read TGTGCCATCAGTTGGGACAGGGGAACTGAAGCTTTCTTT. The chain is built from TRBV10-3 and TRBJ1-1; 10 bases are shared with TRBD1. Germline loops: CDR1 ENHRY, CDR2 SYGVKD. CDR3 length: 13 residues. V gave up 5 bases and J gave up 5 bases; unmatched junction bases: 2.

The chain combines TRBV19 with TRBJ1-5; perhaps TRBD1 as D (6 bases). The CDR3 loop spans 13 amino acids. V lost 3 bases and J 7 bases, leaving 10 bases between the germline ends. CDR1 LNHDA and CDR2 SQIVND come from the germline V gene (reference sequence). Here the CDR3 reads CASSIWGGQPQHF. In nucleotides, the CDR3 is TGTGCCAGTAGTATCTGGGGGGGCCAGCCCCAGCATTTT.

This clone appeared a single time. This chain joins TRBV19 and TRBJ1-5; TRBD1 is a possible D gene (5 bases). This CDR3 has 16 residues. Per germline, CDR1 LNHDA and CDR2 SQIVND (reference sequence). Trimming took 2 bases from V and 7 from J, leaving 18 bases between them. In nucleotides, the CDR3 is TGTGCCAGTAGTATAAGGGTAGGGGCAGGACGGCAGCCCCAGCATTTT. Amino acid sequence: CASSIRVGAGRQPQHF.

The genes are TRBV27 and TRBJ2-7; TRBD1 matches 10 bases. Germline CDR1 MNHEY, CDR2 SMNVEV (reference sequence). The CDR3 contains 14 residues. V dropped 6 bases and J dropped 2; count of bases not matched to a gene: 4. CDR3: CASRRQGATYEQYF. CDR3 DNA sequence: TGTGCCAGCAGACGACAGGGGGCGACCTACGAGCAGTACTTC.

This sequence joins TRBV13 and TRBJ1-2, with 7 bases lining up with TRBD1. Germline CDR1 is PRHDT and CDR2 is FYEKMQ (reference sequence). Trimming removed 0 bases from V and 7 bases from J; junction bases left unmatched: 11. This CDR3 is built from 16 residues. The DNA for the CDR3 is TGTGCCAGCAGCTTAGGAGGACAGGCCCCCCTGGCTGGCTACACCTTC. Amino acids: CASSLGGQAPLAGYTF.

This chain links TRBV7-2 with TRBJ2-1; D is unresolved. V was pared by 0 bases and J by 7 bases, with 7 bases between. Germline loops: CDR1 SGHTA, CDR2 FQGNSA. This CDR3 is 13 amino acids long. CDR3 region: CASSLALVNEQFF. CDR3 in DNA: TGTGCCAGCAGCTTAGCTCTCGTGAATGAGCAGTTCTTC.